Listed below are T cell receptor beta chains from one sample, sequenced in a study of T cells in Graves' hyperthyroidism and ophthalmopathy. TCRdb processed the multiplex PCR reads anew with MiXCR; each CDR3 protein has one entry. Of 390,000 or so distinct CDR3 sequences in the sample, under 15% were seen once. The sequenced material came from blood. The source is a man between 18 and 29 years old with Graves' ophthalmopathy. Each CDR3 is given with its conserved first and last residue. D genes are given only for firm matches. Only part of the rows carry a size: once, few, many, or a class if the clone is expanded.

many	TRBV3-1	TRBJ1-1	NA	TGTGCCAGCAGCCAAGTGGGAGTGAACACTGAAGCTTTCTTT	CASSQVGVNTEAFF
many	TRBV7-9	TRBJ2-7	NA	TGTGCCAGCAGCTTAGCCCTCCTAGAGCAGTACTTC	CASSLALLEQYF
many	TRBV29-1	TRBJ2-7	NA	TGCAGCGTCATTGGGGTTTACAGGTCCTCCTACGAGCAGTACTTC	CSVIGVYRSSYEQYF
NA	TRBV24-1	TRBJ2-7	TRBD1	TGTGCCACCAGTGACCATGACAGGGGTGAACAGCAGTACTTC	CATSDHDRGEQQYF
many	TRBV28	TRBJ2-7	NA	TGTGCCAGCAGCGGGGACCAGAATTACGAGCAGTACTTC	CASSGDQNYEQYF
many	TRBV2	TRBJ2-7	TRBD1	TGTGCCAGCAGTGTAGGACAGGGGGTTTACGAGCAGTACTTC	CASSVGQGVYEQYF
NA	TRBV27	TRBJ2-7	NA	TGTGCCAGCAGTCTCGGAGGGGCTATCTCCTACGAGCAGTACTTC	CASSLGGAISYEQYF
many	TRBV27	TRBJ2-3	TRBD2	TGTGCCAGCAGTCCCTTAGCGGGAGCCGTGACAGATACGCAGTATTTT	CASSPLAGAVTDTQYF
many	TRBV5-1	TRBJ1-2	NA	TGCGCCAGCAGCCCAGGAAGGGGAAACTATGGCTACACCTTC	CASSPGRGNYGYTF
few	TRBV5-1	TRBJ2-1	NA	TGCGCCAGCAGCTTGGACGGGACTGGTGACTCCAATGAGCAGTTCTTC	CASSLDGTGDSNEQFF
many	TRBV7-2	TRBJ2-7	NA	TGTGCCAGCAGCTTAGTTGTATCGTTGTCACAGTCCTATGAGCAGTACTTC	CASSLVVSLSQSYEQYF
many	TRBV19	TRBJ2-7	TRBD2	TGTGCCAGTAGTCCCTCTAGCGGGAGGGCCTTCGAGCAGTACTTC	CASSPSSGRAFEQYF
many	TRBV7-3	TRBJ2-7	TRBD1	TGTGCCAGCAGCTTAAGAACAGGGGCCTACGAGCAGTACTTC	CASSLRTGAYEQYF
NA	TRBV20-1	TRBJ2-5	NA	TGCAGTGCTAGATGGGGCTGGGAGACCCAGTACTTC	CSARWGWETQYF
many	TRBV7-2	TRBJ2-1	TRBD2	TGTGCCAGCAGCTCCCCTAAGACTAGCGGGACCCTTTACAATGAGCAGTTCTTC	CASSSPKTSGTLYNEQFF
many	TRBV10-3	TRBJ2-7	TRBD2	TGTGCCATCAGTGCGTCTAGCGGGAGGGCCGGGGAGCAGTACTTC	CAISASSGRAGEQYF
many	TRBV6-1	TRBJ1-1	NA	TGTGCCAGCCAAGAGGGGGGGGTGAACACTGAAGCTTTCTTT	CASQEGGVNTEAFF
NA	TRBV12-3/TRBV12-4	TRBJ2-2	NA	TGTGCCAGCAGTTTATCCCCGGACACCGGGGAGCTGTTTTTT	CASSLSPDTGELFF
many	TRBV4-1	TRBJ2-5	NA	TGCGCCAGCAGCCAAGGGAGGGACGTGAAAGAGACCCAGTACTTC	CASSQGRDVKETQYF
many	TRBV12-3/TRBV12-4	TRBJ2-1	NA	TGTGCCAGCAGTTCCTTCAACTCGTTAGGGCAGTTCTTC	CASSSFNSLGQFF
many	TRBV6-1	TRBJ2-3	NA	TGTGCCAGCAGTGGGCTGGGCTCACCTAGCACAGATACGCAGTATTTT	CASSGLGSPSTDTQYF
few	TRBV7-9	TRBJ2-3	NA	TGTGCCAGCAGCCCAGGGGATAACACAGATACGCAGTATTTT	CASSPGDNTDTQYF
many	TRBV6-1	TRBJ2-3	NA	TGTGCCAGCAGTGACCGATATACGCAGTATTTT	CASSDRYTQYF
few	TRBV10-3	TRBJ2-7	NA	TGTGCCACGACGGGAGCTGGGTCCGAGCAGTACTTC	CATTGAGSEQYF
many	TRBV18	TRBJ1-4	NA	TGTGCCAGCTCGGACGGAGAAACTAATGAAAAACTGTTTTTT	CASSDGETNEKLFF
NA	TRBV27	TRBJ2-2	NA	TGTGCCAGCAGCGGGGTGGGGGGGGCAGTGAACACCGGGGAGCTGTTTTTT	CASSGVGGAVNTGELFF
many	TRBV6-1	TRBJ1-5	NA	TGTGCCAGCAGTACGGGGTCTAGAGGCAATCAGCCCCAGCATTTT	CASSTGSRGNQPQHF
NA	TRBV30	TRBJ1-1	NA	TGTGCCTGGAGTCCTACCCGCGAAGCTTTCTTT	CAWSPTREAFF
many	TRBV3-1	TRBJ2-1	NA	TGTGCCAGCAGCCAAGTGACCCATGGGAGATGGTCAAGTGAGCAGTTCTTC	CASSQVTHGRWSSEQFF
many	TRBV3-1	TRBJ2-1	NA	TGTGCCAGCAGCCACGGGGGAGGGGGCAACTACAATGAGCAGTTCTTC	CASSHGGGGNYNEQFF
NA	TRBV7-9	TRBJ1-2	TRBD1	TGTGCCAGCAGCTTCCCGACAGGGGGCATTAGAGCGGGCTACACCTTC	CASSFPTGGIRAGYTF
many	TRBV7-2	TRBJ2-7	NA	TGTGCCAGCAGCCCGGACGGTAGATCCTACGAGCAGTACTTC	CASSPDGRSYEQYF
many	TRBV19	TRBJ2-5	TRBD2	TGTGCCAGTACCTCTACTAGCGGACTGTACCAAGAGACCCAGTACTTC	CASTSTSGLYQETQYF
many	TRBV29-1	TRBJ2-7	NA	TGCAGCGTTGAGGGGGACGAGAACTACGAGCAGTACTTC	CSVEGDENYEQYF
NA	TRBV28	TRBJ1-5	TRBD1	TGTGCCAGCAGGCCACCCGGACAGGGTGGACAGCCCCAGCATTTT	CASRPPGQGGQPQHF
few	TRBV3-1	TRBJ1-2	NA	TGTGCCAGCAGCCACCCGGGGGGATTAGACTATGGCTACACCTTC	CASSHPGGLDYGYTF
NA	TRBV4-1	TRBJ2-5	TRBD2	TGCGCCAGCAGCCCTCGACTAGCCGGAATTGAAGAGACCCAGTACTTC	CASSPRLAGIEETQYF
few	TRBV6-1	TRBJ1-4	TRBD1	TGTGCCAGCAGGCTAACAGGGGCGGGCGAAAAACTGTTTTTT	CASRLTGAGEKLFF
many	TRBV2	TRBJ1-2	NA	TGTGCCAGCAGCATGACAGACTATGGCTACACCTTC	CASSMTDYGYTF
many	TRBV27	TRBJ1-1	NA	TGTGCCAGCAGTTACTACGACAGAGGCACTGAAGCTTTCTTT	CASSYYDRGTEAFF
NA	TRBV12-3/TRBV12-4	TRBJ2-7	NA	TGTGCCAGCAGTTTGCCCCGACACCGTCAAGGGTCCTACGAGCAGTACTTC	CASSLPRHRQGSYEQYF
few	TRBV30	TRBJ2-5	NA	TGTGCCCTCTCGCGAGTTACACAAGAGACCCAGTACTTC	CALSRVTQETQYF
many	TRBV20-1	TRBJ1-5	NA	TGCAGTGCTCAGTCGGTACAGGCGGGAAATCAGCCCCAGCATTTT	CSAQSVQAGNQPQHF
NA	TRBV6-1	TRBJ2-1	TRBD1	TGTGCCAGCAGTGGTCCGGGACAGGGGGCGGATGAGCAGTTCTTC	CASSGPGQGADEQFF
many	TRBV6-2/TRBV6-3	TRBJ2-7	NA	TGTGCCAGCAGTTACTTGGGCGACTCCTACCACGAGCAGTACTTC	CASSYLGDSYHEQYF
NA	TRBV13	TRBJ2-2	TRBD1	TGTGCCAGCAGCTTAAGGCCACAGGGGCCCGGGGAGCTGTTTTTT	CASSLRPQGPGELFF